A selection of T cell receptor beta chains follows, all from one sample in a study of CXCR3-negative and CXCR3-positive naive CD8 T cells. From the 5' RACE reads, TCRdb lists one entry per CDR3 protein and no DNA. The listing contains thousands of distinct CDR3 sequences. Sequenced input: naive CXCR3- CD8+ T cells from blood. The receptor set was obtained from a human donor in good health. Some clones in this sample may be carry-over from other donors' samples. CDR3s include the opening cysteine and the closing phenylalanine or tryptophan. Some rows have no size entry. The others give once, few or many, or a class for an expanded clone.

V gene	clone size	J gene	CDR3 protein
TRBV7-9	medium-sized	TRBJ1-2	CASRPGGGGQGYTF
TRBV29-1	.	TRBJ2-1	CSVEKGQGASYNEQFF
TRBV20-1	medium-sized	TRBJ2-7	CSARDSFEGAGEQYF
TRBV15	.	TRBJ1-1	CATSRDLGVSGAFF
TRBV28	.	TRBJ1-5	CAIGPEDYSNQPQHF
TRBV5-4	.	TRBJ1-1	CASSLGQAEAFF
TRBV6-1	medium-sized	TRBJ2-3	CASRDTADTQYF
TRBV29-1	medium-sized	TRBJ2-7	CSVVGGPYEQYF
TRBV5-6	medium-sized	TRBJ2-7	CASSDSYEQYF
TRBV7-9	.	TRBJ2-1	CASSSPGLAGGPSYNEQFF
TRBV28	medium-sized	TRBJ2-1	CASSLLGDPYNEQFF
TRBV19	.	TRBJ1-1	CASSIGGGTEAFF
TRBV10-3	.	TRBJ1-2	CAISDQSSKLGYGYTF
TRBV5-1	medium-sized	TRBJ2-1	CASSSRDRGDNEQFF
TRBV29-1	.	TRBJ2-1	CSVEEVGLSSSYNEQFF
TRBV29-1	medium-sized	TRBJ2-5	CSVDVGGGGTGGETQYF
TRBV28	medium-sized	TRBJ2-7	CASSFSRDSMRPYEQYF
TRBV7-9	.	TRBJ2-7	CASSLPKGQGKSYEQYF
TRBV19	.	TRBJ1-1	CASSSPGGTEAFF
TRBV21-1	medium-sized	TRBJ2-2	CASTNGTSGRSGGELFF
TRBV29-1	.	TRBJ2-5	CSVEIPSAGYQETQYF
TRBV20-1	.	TRBJ1-1	CSARDLQKSSTEAFF
TRBV20-1	.	TRBJ2-5	CSARGHSKPPETQYF
TRBV4-2	medium-sized	TRBJ1-1	CASSQDRGQSMNTEAFF
TRBV5-1	.	TRBJ2-7	CASTRTSGNYEQYF
TRBV19	medium-sized	TRBJ2-2	CASSLTGYYTGELFF
TRBV7-8	medium-sized	TRBJ1-6	CASSFLSDYNSPLHF
TRBV5-6	.	TRBJ2-7	CASSFGVEQYF
TRBV4-1	medium-sized	TRBJ1-5	CASSQEQGGYQPQHF
TRBV7-8	medium-sized	TRBJ2-1	CASTLGYNEQFF
TRBV29-1	medium-sized	TRBJ2-7	CSVETALGYEQYF
TRBV13	.	TRBJ2-1	CASSSPVHEQFF
TRBV4-1	medium-sized	TRBJ2-3	CASSQGPGPKDTQYF
TRBV20-1	medium-sized	TRBJ1-1	CSARGLAGNTEAFF
TRBV29-1	medium-sized	TRBJ2-7	CSVVSEWEQYF
TRBV12-3/TRBV12-4	.	TRBJ2-7	CASSPVFRGSYEQYF
TRBV11-1	medium-sized	TRBJ2-5	CASSFPTRTGVWGETQYF
TRBV25-1	medium-sized	TRBJ2-7	CASSEWGERALSYEQYF
TRBV28	medium-sized	TRBJ2-7	CASSWLGRTYSYEQYF
TRBV7-2	medium-sized	TRBJ2-1	CASSLATVKVAGFYNEQFF
TRBV27	.	TRBJ2-1	CASSLTSVYEQFF
TRBV11-2	.	TRBJ2-3	CASRGEDTQYF